The clone carrying this T cell receptor (beta chain) was detected only a few times. These data are taken from a study of beta chain features in type 1 diabetes. The investigators reverse transcribed all of the isolated RNA, so they sequenced expressed TCRB transcripts. Read counts averaged around 3.6 million for samples of naive, central memory and regulatory T cells. Profiling relied on immunoSEQ multiplex PCR, and the TCRdb table lists in-frame clones only, not all of them. This sample yields roughly 140,000 clones, of which around 8% are seen a single time; about 0.6% belongs to the top ten. Looked up from germline, CDR1 is GTSNPN and CDR2 is SVGIG (reference sequence). The CDR3 is 12 amino acids. V was cut by 3 bases and J by 10 bases, with 13 bases left in between. Each of the CD4+ naive, central memory, regulatory and stem cell-like memory populations was sorted via CD45RO/CCR7/CD25/CD127/CD95/CD27.

This receptor was obtained from a man younger than 35 in good health. The sequenced material came from central memory CD4+ T cells from blood. The chain joins TRBV30 to TRBJ2-1; maybe TRBD1 (6 bases). CDR3 sequence reads: CAWSYRAGEQFF. CDR3 bases: TGTGCCTGGAGCTACAGGGCCGGAGAGCAGTTCTTC.